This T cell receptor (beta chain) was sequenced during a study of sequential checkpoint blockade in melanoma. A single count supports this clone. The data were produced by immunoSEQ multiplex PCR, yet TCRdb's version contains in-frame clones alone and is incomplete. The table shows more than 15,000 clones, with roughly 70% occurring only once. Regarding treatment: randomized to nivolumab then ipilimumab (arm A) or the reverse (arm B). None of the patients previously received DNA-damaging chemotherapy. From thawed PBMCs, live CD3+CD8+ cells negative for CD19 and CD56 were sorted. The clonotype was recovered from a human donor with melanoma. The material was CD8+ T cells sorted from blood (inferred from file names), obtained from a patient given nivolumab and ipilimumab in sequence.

The CDR3: CASSLRAVSTDTQYF. The CDR3 coding sequence is TGTGCCAGCAGCTTAAGAGCGGTGAGCACAGATACGCAGTATTTT. J is TRBJ2-3 and V is TRBV13; a weak D match, TRBD2 (5 bases). The V gene's germline CDR1 is PRHDT and CDR2 FYEKMQ (reference sequence). The germline V and J ends were trimmed by 2 bases and 0 bases, with 9 bases remaining between them. The CDR3 is 15 residues long.